This TCR beta chain was observed in a study of blood T cell repertoires in COVID-19. Study information: PBMCs, B-cell-depleted T cells, or T cells were the source of the cDNA or gDNA that made up the material.

With 1 base removed from V and 15 bases from J, the gap between germline ends came to 9 bases. CDR3 length: 11 amino acids. Looked up from germline, CDR1 is MGHRA and CDR2 is YSYEKL. This clone has only a few counts. Authors' processing steps: Estimation of nucleated cell counts was performed using reference gene primer amplification. The repertoire was sequenced with immunoSEQ multiplex PCR; TCRdb's copy has only in-frame clones and lacks some. The V and J calls and clone size were taken over from that table, and D and trimming were inferred from the DNA. The sample includes 110,000 or so clones, roughly 80% of them seen just once.

The sequenced sample was peripheral blood. The clonotype comes from a man aged 65 to 85 with acute or convalescent COVID-19. This chain uses TRBV4-1 with TRBJ1-4, with D possibly TRBD1 on 6 matching bases. The DNA of the CDR3 is TGCGCCAGCAGCCAAGTTCCAGGGGTGTTTTTT. Its protein product is CASSQVPGVFF.